Listed below are T cell receptor beta chains from one sample, sequenced in a study of blood T cells in healthy people across ages. From the 5' RACE reads, TCRdb called clonotypes with MiXCR, one entry per CDR3 protein. The sample has 2 million or so distinct CDR3 sequences; about 49% are singletons. Sequencing used blood. These receptors originate from a woman between 35 and 50 years old in good health. Each CDR3 is given with its conserved first and last residue. Each record gives: V gene, J gene, clone size, D gene, CDR3 protein, CDR3 DNA. The D gene is left open where the match is weak. Clone sizes are given selectively: once, few, many, or a class where the clone is expanded.

TRBV7-9	TRBJ1-6	-	-	CASSLGDKNSPHHF	TGTGCCAGCAGCTTAGGCGACAAAAATTCACCCCACCACTTT
TRBV9	TRBJ2-3	-	TRBD1	CASSALGTGATDTQYF	TGTGCCAGCAGCGCGCTCGGGACAGGGGCCACAGATACGCAGTATTTT
TRBV19	TRBJ2-5	-	-	CASSIDLGPGEETQYF	TGTGCCAGTAGTATAGATCTCGGGCCAGGGGAAGAGACCCAGTACTTC
TRBV7-9	TRBJ2-5	-	-	CASSLRTFSYQETQYF	TGCGCCAGCAGCTTAAGAACCTTCTCCTACCAAGAGACCCAGTACTTC
TRBV4-2	TRBJ2-5	-	-	CASSQERGKAQETQYF	TGTGCCAGCAGCCAAGAGAGAGGGAAGGCCCAAGAGACCCAGTACTTC
TRBV5-6	TRBJ2-5	-	-	CACRAGSQETQYF	TGTGCCTGCCGAGCGGGCAGCCAAGAGACCCAGTACTTC
TRBV12-3/TRBV12-4	TRBJ2-7	-	-	CASSRRQDYEQYF	TGTGCCAGCAGCCGCCGACAGGACTACGAGCAGTACTTC
TRBV11-2	TRBJ2-3	-	TRBD1	CAAGTAYTDTQYF	TGTGCCGCCGGGACAGCTTACACAGATACGCAGTATTTT
TRBV7-9	TRBJ1-2	-	-	CASSSPGDGGYTF	TGTGCCAGCAGCTCCCCAGGGGATGGAGGCTACACCTTC
TRBV7-9	TRBJ2-7	-	-	CASSGWSYEQYF	TGTGCCAGCAGCGGGTGGTCCTACGAGCAGTACTTC
TRBV6-4	TRBJ2-3	-	-	CASSDPEGRVSTDTQYF	TGTGCCAGCAGTGACCCCGAAGGGCGAGTATCCACAGATACGCAGTATTTT
TRBV20-1	TRBJ2-1	-	-	CTIFRDWVDEQFF	TGCACCATATTCCGGGACTGGGTGGATGAGCAGTTCTTC
TRBV7-9	TRBJ2-1	few	-	CASRSEGHPNEQFF	TGTGCCAGCAGATCGGAGGGGCATCCTAATGAGCAGTTCTTC
TRBV19	TRBJ2-7	-	TRBD1	CASTAGDRRNYEQYF	TGTGCCAGTACCGCCGGGGACAGAAGGAACTACGAGCAGTACTTC
TRBV7-9	TRBJ1-1	-	TRBD1	CASSLAWDRAEAFF	TGTGCCAGCAGCTTAGCCTGGGACAGGGCTGAAGCTTTCTTT
TRBV12-3/TRBV12-4	TRBJ1-2	few	-	CASSFGQGRGGYTF	TGTGCCAGCAGTTTTGGTCAGGGAAGAGGCGGCTACACCTTC
TRBV4-1	TRBJ1-6	few	-	CASSRIGSYNSPLHF	TGCGCCAGCAGCCGAATAGGATCCTATAATTCACCCCTCCACTTT
TRBV20-1	TRBJ2-5	-	TRBD2	CSANRGTSGEETQYF	TGCAGTGCCAACAGAGGGACTAGCGGAGAAGAGACCCAGTACTTC
TRBV4-3	TRBJ2-5	-	-	CASSQDANLGGETQYF	TGCGCCAGCAGCCAAGATGCGAACCTGGGGGGAGAGACCCAGTACTTC
TRBV20-1	TRBJ1-2	few	-	CSAPTQGQPNYGYTF	TGCAGTGCTCCGACCCAGGGCCAACCGAACTATGGCTACACCTTC
TRBV27	TRBJ1-2	-	-	CASSLVGNPSSLNGYTF	TGTGCCAGCAGTTTGGTAGGAAACCCATCTTCACTTAATGGCTACACCTTC
TRBV12-3/TRBV12-4	TRBJ2-5	-	TRBD2	CASSLMVGLAGPGGETQYF	TGTGCCAGCAGTTTAATGGTCGGACTAGCGGGGCCTGGGGGGGAGACCCAGTACTTC
TRBV5-6	TRBJ2-6	-	-	CASSLGYSGANVLTF	TGTGCCAGCAGCTTAGGTTACTCTGGGGCCAACGTCCTGACTTTC
TRBV6-2/TRBV6-3	TRBJ2-3	-	-	CASSYLDRVWDTQYF	TGTGCCAGCAGTTACCTGGACCGGGTTTGGGATACGCAGTATTTT
TRBV9	TRBJ1-2	-	-	CASSVGQGEGYGYTF	TGTGCCAGCAGCGTAGGGCAGGGTGAGGGCTATGGCTACACCTTC
TRBV4-1	TRBJ2-7	few	TRBD1	CASSPLGQGGYEQYF	TGCGCCAGCAGCCCACTGGGACAGGGGGGTTACGAGCAGTACTTC
TRBV7-2	TRBJ2-7	few	-	CASSRRVAAYEQYF	TGTGCCAGCAGCCGCCGGGTAGCAGCCTACGAGCAGTACTTC
TRBV12-3/TRBV12-4	TRBJ2-4	-	-	CASSLPSAKNIQYF	TGTGCCAGCAGTTTGCCCAGCGCCAAAAACATTCAGTACTTC
TRBV28	TRBJ2-4	-	TRBD2	CASSLSLAGELAKNIQYF	TGTGCCAGCAGTTTAAGTCTAGCGGGGGAGCTAGCCAAAAACATTCAGTACTTC
TRBV6-1	TRBJ1-5	-	-	CASSDLGGGTQPQHF	TGTGCCAGCAGTGACCTCGGAGGAGGGACTCAGCCCCAGCATTTT
TRBV4-2	TRBJ2-3	-	TRBD2	CASSQDMTSGVNTDTQYF	TGTGCCAGCAGCCAAGACATGACTAGCGGGGTGAACACAGATACGCAGTATTTT
TRBV7-9	TRBJ2-5	-	-	CASGPGTDKETQYF	TGTGCCAGCGGACCCGGGACGGACAAAGAGACCCAGTACTTC
TRBV7-2	TRBJ2-7	-	-	CASSLAASSYNEQYF	TGTGCCAGCAGCTTGGCAGCAAGCTCCTACAATGAGCAGTACTTC
TRBV5-1	TRBJ2-7	-	-	CASSREQGEWQYF	TGCGCCAGCAGCAGGGAACAGGGAGAATGGCAGTACTTC
TRBV28	TRBJ1-6	-	-	CASAQAYSPLHF	TGTGCCAGCGCACAAGCATACTCACCCCTCCACTTT
TRBV20-1	TRBJ2-7	-	-	CSASTPPSYEQYF	TGCAGTGCTTCGACTCCCCCATCCTACGAGCAGTACTTC
TRBV3-1	TRBJ1-2	-	-	CASSRKLQANYGYTF	TGTGCCAGCAGCCGCAAACTACAGGCTAACTATGGCTACACCTTC
TRBV20-1	TRBJ2-1	few	-	CSAISVSGNYNEQFF	TGCAGTGCTATATCTGTCAGCGGCAACTACAATGAGCAGTTCTTC
TRBV6-1	TRBJ2-6	-	-	CASRRRAKDSGANVLTF	TGTGCCAGCAGACGCAGGGCAAAGGACTCTGGGGCCAACGTCCTGACTTTC
TRBV7-9	TRBJ1-1	once	-	CASSLELTNTEAFF	TGTGCCAGCAGCCTGGAACTGACGAACACTGAAGCTTTCTTT
TRBV12-3/TRBV12-4	TRBJ2-2	-	TRBD1	CASRSDRVTGELFF	TGTGCCAGCAGATCCGACAGGGTGACCGGGGAGCTGTTTTTT
TRBV20-1	TRBJ1-5	-	-	CSAMRDSNQPQHF	TGCAGTGCTATGCGCGATAGCAATCAGCCCCAGCATTTT
TRBV4-2	TRBJ2-7	few	TRBD2	CASSQDWGGLGGSAGDYEQYF	TGTGCCAGCAGCCAAGATTGGGGGGGACTTGGAGGATCCGCGGGAGACTACGAGCAGTACTTC
TRBV5-1	TRBJ2-7	few	TRBD1	CASEGDREGEQYF	TGCGCCAGCGAAGGGGACAGGGAGGGCGAGCAGTACTTC
TRBV11-2	TRBJ2-5	few	-	CASSLVEWGLGEETQYF	TGTGCCAGCAGCTTAGTTGAATGGGGCTTGGGGGAAGAGACCCAGTACTTC
TRBV5-6	TRBJ2-7	few	TRBD1	CASSLEDRGQDYEQYF	TGTGCCAGCAGCTTAGAGGACAGGGGGCAGGACTACGAGCAGTACTTC
TRBV7-2	TRBJ2-3	-	-	CASSFLGNSITDTQYF	TGTGCCAGCAGCTTTTTAGGGAATTCCATCACAGATACGCAGTATTTT
TRBV7-2	TRBJ2-5	-	TRBD2	CASNLLAGWESATQYF	TGTGCCAGCAATTTACTAGCGGGCTGGGAGTCCGCGACCCAGTACTTC
TRBV28	TRBJ2-7	few	TRBD2	CATSGVAGGLVAYF	TGTGCCACCAGCGGGGTAGCGGGGGGTCTTGTTGCGTACTTC
TRBV9	TRBJ2-1	-	-	CASSARPPEGQFF	TGTGCCAGCAGCGCGAGACCGCCCGAGGGGCAGTTCTTC
TRBV29-1	TRBJ2-7	-	-	CSVRLGISYEQYF	TGCAGCGTACGGCTGGGGATCTCCTACGAGCAGTACTTC
TRBV12-3/TRBV12-4	TRBJ2-1	once	TRBD2	CASSLVLAGGPPYNEQFF	TGTGCCAGCAGTTTAGTCCTAGCGGGGGGGCCCCCCTACAATGAGCAGTTCTTC
TRBV9	TRBJ2-1	-	-	CASSVGEAGRYNEQFF	TGTGCCAGCAGCGTAGGAGAGGCGGGGCGCTACAATGAGCAGTTCTTC
TRBV4-2	TRBJ2-5	-	-	CASSQDWTVETQYF	TGTGCCAGCAGCCAAGACTGGACAGTAGAGACCCAGTACTTC
TRBV6-5	TRBJ2-5	few	TRBD2	CASSYFGSGGQETQYF	TGTGCCAGCAGTTACTTTGGTAGCGGGGGCCAAGAGACCCAGTACTTC
TRBV29-1	TRBJ1-2	-	TRBD1	CSVGRTGSNYGYTF	TGCAGCGTCGGGAGGACAGGATCAAACTATGGCTACACCTTC
TRBV6-2/TRBV6-3	TRBJ1-1	-	-	CASRRARVGTEAFF	TGTGCCAGCAGACGAGCTAGGGTTGGCACTGAAGCTTTCTTT
TRBV20-1	TRBJ1-5	-	TRBD1	CSATRGQQSNQPQHF	TGCAGTGCTACCAGGGGACAGCAGAGCAATCAGCCCCAGCATTTT
TRBV20-1	TRBJ2-1	-	TRBD2	CSARDSASLAGVGEQFF	TGCAGTGCTAGAGATAGCGCTAGTCTAGCGGGGGTGGGTGAGCAGTTCTTC